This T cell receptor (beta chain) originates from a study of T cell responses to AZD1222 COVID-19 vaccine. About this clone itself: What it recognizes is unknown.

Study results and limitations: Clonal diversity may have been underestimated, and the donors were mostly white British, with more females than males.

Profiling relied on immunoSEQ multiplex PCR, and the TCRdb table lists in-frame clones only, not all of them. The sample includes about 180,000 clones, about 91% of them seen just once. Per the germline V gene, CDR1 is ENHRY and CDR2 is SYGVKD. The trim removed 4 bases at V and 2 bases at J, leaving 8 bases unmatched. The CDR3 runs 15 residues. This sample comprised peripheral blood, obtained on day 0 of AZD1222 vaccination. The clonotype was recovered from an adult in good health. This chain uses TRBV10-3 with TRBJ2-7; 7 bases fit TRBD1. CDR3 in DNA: TGTGCCATCAGTGGACAGGGTCACGGGGCCTACGAGCAGTACTTC. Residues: CAISGQGHGAYEQYF.